This T cell receptor beta chain was sequenced during a study of blood T cell repertoires in COVID-19. The table came from immunoSEQ multiplex PCR; TCRdb's copy has only in-frame clones and leaves some out. Of 200,000 to 250,000 clones in the sample, 90% are singletons; the top ten hold roughly 16%. CDR3 length equals 16 residues. Germline CDR1 is MGHDK and CDR2 is SYGVNS. With V trimmed by 4 bases and J by 5 bases, 12 bases remained unmatched. This clone was picked up one time. This receptor was obtained from a man aged 25 to 40 who had been exposed to COVID-19. The sequenced material came from PBMCs or T cells enriched from blood (not recorded which). The chain combines TRBV25-1 with TRBJ2-3; the match to TRBD2 covers 7 bases. The CDR3 is CASSVKRGGAQDTQYF. Here the CDR3 DNA reads TGTGCCAGCAGTGTCAAGCGGGGAGGGGCCCAAGATACGCAGTATTTT.